This T cell receptor (beta chain) was captured by sequencing in a study of response to subunit inactivated influenza vaccine. MiXCR was run by TCRdb on the RT-PCR reads, yielding one entry per CDR3 protein. This table holds more than 550,000 distinct CDR3 sequences, around 11% found once. This receptor was identified in a man aged 45-65 years who received an inactivated influenza vaccine. This specimen was PBMCs from blood, taken on the day of vaccination.

CDR3 DNA: TGCAGTGCTAGTATGACTAGTGGCAATGAGCAGTTCTTC. This encodes CSASMTSGNEQFF. The V call is TRBV20-1, the J call TRBJ2-1; D might be TRBD2 (6 bases). The CDR3 length is 13 residues. Trimming cost V 3 bases and J 6 bases, with 12 bases left between them. Germline values: CDR1 DFQATT, CDR2 SNEGSKA (reference sequence).